This TCR beta chain was identified during a study of neoadjuvant anti-PD-1 for oral cavity cancer. Study at large: Most patients had three to four biweekly doses of 3 mg/kg nivolumab before resection.

Produced via immunoSEQ multiplex PCR; TCRdb's table is partial and in-frame only. The repertoire has approximately 8,400 clones, about three quarters of them found once; the top ten carry roughly 2.9%. Time point here: after neoadjuvant nivolumab, at surgical resection. These oral cavity squamous cell carcinomas were HPV-negative and locally advanced. Study-level results: After neoadjuvant nivolumab, PBMC T cell clonality was significantly higher in non-responders than responders.

Trimming pared 4 bases from V and 5 bases from J, leaving 21 bases between. Germline V gene lookup returns CDR1 SGHNT and CDR2 YYREEE (reference sequence). This CDR3 has 16 residues. Notes on this clone: Its antigen is unidentified.

The chain has TRBV5-4 and TRBJ2-5; D is possibly TRBD2 (6 bases). The TCR was taken from a person aged 35 to 85 with oral cavity squamous cell carcinoma. This material consisted of PBMCs, taken after nivolumab (anti-PD-1) treatment. The CDR3 protein is CASSLDLASLGETQYF. The CDR3 DNA follows: TGTGCCAGCAGCCTGGATCTAGCGAGCCTGGGGGAGACCCAGTACTTC.